This T cell receptor (beta chain) originates from a study of blood T cells in healthy people across ages (dated by TCRdb to between 2014 and 2016). A note on the overall study: In model experiments, template switching captured about one uniquely barcoded TCR beta cDNA molecule for every two T cells. The study measured age-related changes in TCR beta repertoire diversity using deep sequencing normalized with unique cDNA molecular identifiers. The donors were split into four age groups: young (average about 16 years), middle-aged (about 40), aged (roughly 65) and long-lived (under 90). To avoid experimental bias, donors of different ages were spread randomly across the sequencing lanes. Using the same blood draw, the study looked at two additional independent replicas of 1 million unique cDNA reads for two donors, one aged 18 to 29 and the other aged 80 or older.

The approximately 41 donors, aged 6 to 90 years, were systemically healthy Caucasian individuals from Russia. Each donor gave ten milliliters of peripheral blood, collected into EDTA-treated Vacutainer tubes. PBMCs were isolated by Ficoll-Paque density-gradient centrifugation, with at least 7 million obtained per sample. Trizol reagent was used to extract total RNA from PBMCs, with at least 6 micrograms per sample. For every donor, flow cytometry on a PBMC aliquot measured the percentage of naive CD45RAhigh/CD27high T cells. Of note for this clonotype: What antigen it recognizes has not been identified. No base qualities exist here, and no much larger clone lies one base off it.

The paper's findings and limits, for the study overall: There was a strong correlation between observed TCR beta diversity and the percentage of naive T cells measured by flow cytometry. The CMV infection status of donors was not known, potentially confounding age-related changes in expanded clonotypes. Compared with the aged group, the long-lived group had more naive CD4+ T cells, fewer expanded clones and increased TCR diversity, a pattern suggesting age selection. Conclusive comparison of naive and antigen-experienced compartments was prevented by the profiling of bulk unsorted PBMCs. Observed TCR beta diversity per million T cells fell roughly linearly with age, and a significant reduction was already apparent by age about 38. Total diversity estimates from one million sequenced T cells were considered lower bounds and underestimates.

The protocol used for the library was 5' RACE. Instrument on record: Illumina HiSeq 2500. A second PCR of about 7 to 12 cycles was run with a J-beta primer mix and a sample-barcoded 5' primer. A unique molecular identifier was introduced onto each TCR beta cDNA molecule by a template-switch 5' adaptor carrying 12 random nucleotides. At least 3 million CDR3-containing paired-end reads were obtained from each sample. First-strand cDNA synthesis was performed from all RNA using the Mint cDNA synthesis kit, with priming by a TRBC-specific oligonucleotide. Following uracil-DNA glycosylase treatment, all cDNA underwent a first 18-cycle PCR with the universal primers M1SS and BC2_uni_R. The original methods were these. For normalization, 1 million high-quality reads were randomly selected from each sample, with every read carrying a distinct molecular identifier. Reads with shared molecular identifiers were discarded instead of being binned into consensus sequences. MiTCR, set to a Q25 quality threshold and the strictest error-elimination algorithm, was used for CDR3 identification, clonotype clustering and error correction. A nonparametric unseen species model with Euler transformation was used to estimate a lower bound on total TCR beta diversity. TCRdb took the public reads, trimmed them with fastp at Q25, ran MiXCR for clone calling and kept in-frame beta chains. Each CDR3 protein appears once, grouped with its most common genes and DNA. The V and J calls here are based on TCRdb, not the publication. The sample records approximately 1.5 million distinct CDR3 sequences, 40% to 45% of which are singletons. Of the sample, around 4% is held by the ten largest clones.

This receptor was identified in a woman aged 18-29 years in good health. Sequenced: blood.

This receptor has the CDR3 CATSDLSGTGGTGELFF. The nucleotides read TGTGCCACCAGTGACTTGTCCGGGACAGGAGGGACCGGGGAGCTGTTTTTT. This receptor chain uses TRBV24-1 and TRBJ2-2; a stretch of 8 junction bases matches TRBD1. CDR1 KGHDR and CDR2 SFDVKD were looked up in the germline V gene. V ends up 4 bases short and J 5 bases short, with an unmatched junction base count of 11. Taken from cysteine to phenylalanine, the CDR3 has 17 residues. Of the read, only the CDR3 DNA is kept; its 51 bases are in frame from base 1.